This T cell receptor beta chain was captured in a study of control samples from healthy donors and cancer patients. Germline V gene lookup returns CDR1 SEHNR and CDR2 FQNEAQ (reference sequence). V lost 1 base and J 12 bases, leaving 15 bases between the germline ends. The CDR3 runs to 13 residues. Measured with immunoSEQ multiplex PCR; TCRdb has only the in-frame clones, and not every one. The table shows 98,000 or so clones, with roughly nine tenths occurring only once. The source material was blood. This receptor was obtained from an older woman in good health. The V gene is TRBV7-9, the J gene TRBJ1-2; D remains ambiguous. CDR3 residues: CASSLGPPDVNTF. In nucleotides, the CDR3 is TGTGCCAGCAGCTTAGGCCCACCGGATGTGAACACCTTC.